Listed here are 26 T cell receptor beta chains from one sample, sequenced in a study of tumor and adjacent non-tumor tissue in lung cancer. A modified ARM-PCR protocol with three rounds of nested PCR amplified TCRbeta. Each CDR3 protein is one row after TCRdb ran MiXCR on the multiplex PCR reads. The table lists about 110,000 distinct CDR3 sequences, 60% to 65% of them singletons. No cell sorting was done before RNA was extracted from the tissue. This non-tumor lung sample came from over 3 cm beyond the tumor edge. Sequencing used distant non-tumor lung tissue. The receptors stem from a man aged 55-75 years with non-small cell lung cancer.

This clonotype is a singleton in its sample. The chain joins TRBV7-9 to TRBJ2-7; TRBD2 aligns across 13 bases. The CDR3 has 16 amino acids. The germline CDR1 and CDR2 sequences are SEHNR and FQNEAQ (reference sequence). V shed 1 base, J shed 7 bases, and the junction held 7 bases outside the gene matches. This CDR3 reads CASSLEGTSGVREQYF. CDR3 coding DNA: TGTGCCAGCAGCTTAGAAGGGACTAGCGGGGTGAGGGAGCAGTACTTC.

About this clonotype itself: A much larger clone is a single base away; this may be a read error. J is TRBJ2-2 and V is TRBV6-5; the match to TRBD2 covers 9 bases. Germline lookup yields CDR1 MNHEY and CDR2 SVGAGI. V dropped 6 bases and J dropped 4; count of bases not matched to a gene: 6. The length of the CDR3 is 15 residues. The CDR3 loop reads CASSRALAGTGELFF. CDR3 nucleotide sequence: TGTGCCAGCAGCCGCGCACTAGCGGGCACCGGGGAGCTGTTTTTT.

V is TRBV13 and J is TRBJ1-4; D ambiguous. CDR3 length equals 15 residues. Germline assignment: CDR1 PRHDT and CDR2 FYEKMQ (reference sequence). V lost 5 bases to trimming and J lost 7 bases, with 17 bases between them. For the CDR3, the DNA is TGTGCCAGCAGCGTTGAGGAGGCGCGACGTGAAAAACTGTTTTTT. This sequence encodes CASSVEEARREKLFF.

Turning to this clonotype: Possible read error: a much larger clone is one base away. The gene calls are TRBV2 and TRBJ2-3; 9 bases line up with TRBD1. Germline values: CDR1 SNHLY, CDR2 FYNNEI. Trimming removed 6 bases from V and 4 bases from J; junction bases left unmatched: 5. The CDR3 consists of 14 residues. The CDR3 protein is CASSFGTGSDTQYF. In nucleotides, the CDR3 is TGTGCCAGCAGCTTCGGGACAGGGTCAGATACGCAGTATTTT.

This clonotype showed up many times. The chain combines TRBV6-1 with TRBJ2-1, with D possibly being TRBD2 (6 bases). V was clipped by 6 bases and J by 4 bases, with 10 bases between them. The length of the CDR3 is 13 residues. Germline V gene data show CDR1 as MNHNS and CDR2 as SASEGT. Here the CDR3 DNA reads TGTGCCAGCAGACACGGGGGTTACAATGAGCAGTTCTTC. This encodes CASRHGGYNEQFF.

Remarks on this clonotype: An end of the junction does not agree with germline; a read error may underlie this. The V and J genes are TRBV11-1 and TRBJ2-1; D is ambiguous. From germline, CDR1 is SGHAT and CDR2 FQDESV (reference sequence). CDR3 length equals 15 residues. CDR3 sequence (DNA): TGTGCCGGCAGCTTAGTCAGACATGTTCACAATGAGCAGTTCTTC. Its translation: CAGSLVRHVHNEQFF.

The CDR3 here is CASSLARGQNRNGEQFF. DNA of the CDR3: TGTGCCAGCAGTTTAGCGAGGGGACAGAACCGGAACGGTGAGCAGTTCTTC. The V call is TRBV12-3 or TRBV12-4, the J call TRBJ2-1; TRBD1 aligns across 7 bases. The CDR3 contains 17 residues. V lost 0 bases, J lost 9 bases, and 14 bases stayed unmatched.

A remark on this clonotype: This likely comes from a read error, as the CDR3 has no conserved phenylalanine or tryptophan at its end. The J gene is TRBJ2-2, the V gene TRBV13; 8 nucleotides agree with TRBD2. Trimming cost V 5 bases and J 1 base; bases outside gene matches: 6. The CDR3 runs to 16 residues. Per germline, CDR1 PRHDT and CDR2 FYEKMQ (reference sequence). The CDR3, as DNA: TGTGCCAGCAGCCTTACGACTAGCGTGAACACCGGGGAGCTGTTTTAT. Amino acid sequence: CASSLTTSVNTGELFY.

The V and J genes are TRBV7-9 and TRBJ2-6, with TRBD1 as a possible D gene (5 bases). Germline CDR1 SEHNR, CDR2 FQNEAQ (reference sequence). Trimming cost V 5 bases and J 0 bases, with 17 bases left between them. The CDR3 covers 18 residues. CDR3 residues: CASSPVQGPNSGANVLTF. CDR3 in DNA: TGTGCCAGCAGCCCCGTGCAGGGCCCAAACTCTGGGGCCAACGTCCTGACTTTC.

Regarding this clonotype: The junction shows a germline mismatch at one end, possibly a read error. The CDR3 bases are TGTGTCAGCCGTCCCCGAGGGACTGAAGCTTTCTTT. Amino acid sequence: CVSRPRGTEAFF. The chain employs TRBV6-6 and TRBJ1-1, with D unresolved. This CDR3 is 12 amino acids long. Germline V gives CDR1 MNHNY, CDR2 SVGAGI (reference sequence).

This clonotype was counted between two and nine times. V usage is TRBV9 and J usage is TRBJ2-1; perhaps TRBD1 as D (6 bases). The CDR3 extends over 15 amino acids. The V gene lost 3 bases and the J gene lost 0 bases, with 10 bases spanning the gap. Germline V lookup: CDR1 SGDLS, CDR2 YYNGEE. The DNA of the CDR3 is TGTGCCAGCAGCGAACAGGGAAGCTCCTACAATGAGCAGTTCTTC. This gives the protein CASSEQGSSYNEQFF.

For this clonotype: Its ends do not fully match the called genes, so a read error is possible. The chain is built from TRBV4-1 and TRBJ2-1; D is perhaps TRBD1 (5 bases). From germline, CDR1 is MGHRA and CDR2 YSYEKL. This CDR3 contains 16 residues. Written as DNA, the CDR3 is TGCGCCAGTAGCCAAGTTGAAGGACGAACGGACAATGGGCAGTTCTTC. Residues: CASSQVEGRTDNGQFF.

This clonotype was counted between two and nine times. A read error may be the cause here, since a much bigger clone is one base away. The J gene is TRBJ2-7, the V gene TRBV6-1; 8 positions match TRBD2. In germline, CDR1 is MNHNS, CDR2 SASEGT. The CDR3 sequence is 13 residues long. The CDR3 sequence is CVSSEAGEGEQYF. The CDR3 DNA follows: TGTGTCAGCAGTGAAGCGGGAGAGGGTGAGCAGTACTTC.

Comments on this clonotype: The junction does not match germline at one end; this may be a read error. J is TRBJ1-1 and V is TRBV7-8; D is ambiguous. The germline gives CDR1 SGHVS, CDR2 FQNEAQ. The CDR3 is made up of 14 amino acids. The CDR3 region is CVSSLAGLNTEAFF. CDR3 sequence (DNA): TGTGTCAGCAGCTTAGCGGGGTTGAACACTGAAGCTTTCTTT.

A note on this clonotype: Because it lacks the conserved phenylalanine or tryptophan at the end, this CDR3 is likely a read error. The limits of the CDR3 on the DNA are not certain, so only TCRdb's listed CDR3 is given. The chain links TRBV29-1 to TRBJ1-1; the table calls TRBD1, which could not be checked here. With termini counted, the CDR3 has 14 amino acids. From germline, CDR1 is SQVTM and CDR2 ANQGSEA. The CDR3 region is CSVGQGASYTEDFY.

As regards this clonotype: This may come from a read error, since a much larger clone is one base off. This sequence joins TRBV6-5 and TRBJ2-7, with 9 positions matching TRBD2. The CDR3 runs to 14 residues. CDR1 is MNHEY and CDR2 is SVGAGI in the germline V gene. The CDR3 bases are TGTGCCAACAGTTACAGGCGGGGGGGCCGCGAGCAGTACTTC. Its protein is CANSYRRGGREQYF.

This clonotype was observed at least ten times. The chain's CDR3 is CSASGEAGETQYF. Written as DNA, the CDR3 is TGCAGTGCTAGTGGTGAAGCAGGAGAGACCCAGTACTTC. The chain links TRBV20-1 to TRBJ2-5; D call uncertain. The CDR3 totals 13 residues. The V gene's germline CDR1 is DFQATT and CDR2 SNEGSKA (reference sequence). Trimming took 3 bases from V and 4 from J, leaving 12 bases between them.

This clonotype was observed many times. This CDR3 is CATKPVGLARNQETQYF. CDR3 DNA: TGTGCCACCAAACCCGTCGGACTAGCACGGAATCAGGAGACCCAGTACTTC. The chain recombines TRBV6-5 with TRBJ2-5; 8 nucleotides align to TRBD2. The length of the CDR3 is 17 residues. CDR1 and CDR2 (germline): MNHEY, SVGAGI. V lost 10 bases, J lost 5 bases, and 21 bases stayed unmatched.

V gene TRBV5-5 combines with J gene TRBJ1-2; no firm D call. Trimming left V 7 bases short and J 4 bases short, with 17 bases between. The CDR3 length is 14 residues. Germline V lookup: CDR1 SGHKS, CDR2 YYEKEE (reference sequence). DNA for the CDR3: TGTGCCAGCGGCTCGGAAGCCGGAAGCTATGGCTACACCTTC. It is translated as CASGSEAGSYGYTF.

V usage is TRBV5-1 and J usage is TRBJ2-5; D possibly uses TRBD1 or TRBD2 (7 bases each). CDR1 is SGHRS and CDR2 is YFSETQ in the germline V gene. Trimming removed 3 bases at V and 0 bases at J, with 15 bases between. The length of the CDR3 is 16 residues. The CDR3 nucleotides read TGCGCCAGCAGCTCCAGGGGGGGCTCGTACCAAGAGACCCAGTACTTC. Its translation is CASSSRGGSYQETQYF.

In its sample, this clonotype was seen once. The CDR3 end shows no conserved phenylalanine or tryptophan, and so a read error is likely. The J gene is TRBJ2-7, the V gene TRBV6-2 or TRBV6-3, with TRBD1 matching 7 bases. Looked up from germline, CDR1 is MNHEY and CDR2 is SVGEGT. The CDR3 consists of 12 residues. V shed 10 bases, J shed 3 bases, and the junction held 6 bases outside the gene matches. The CDR3 DNA reads as TGTGCCAATAGAGGGACAGACTACGAGCAGTACTCC. Amino acid sequence: CANRGTDYEQYS.

The table lists this clonotype with many counts. The V gene is TRBV4-1, the J gene TRBJ2-7, with TRBD1 identical over 8 bases. The ends lost 1 base at V and 9 bases at J; junction bases unmatched: 5. Germline values: CDR1 MGHRA, CDR2 YSYEKL. This CDR3 comprises 13 residues. The CDR3 reads CASSQGAGTGQYF. In DNA form, the CDR3 reads TGCGCCAGCAGCCAAGGTGCCGGGACAGGGCAGTACTTC.

Concerning this clonotype: A much larger clone is a single base away; this may be a read error. V and J are TRBV14 and TRBJ1-1; no firm D call. This CDR3 comprises 14 residues. V was clipped by 3 bases and J by 5 bases, with 13 bases between them. Germline V gene sequence: CDR1 SGHDN, CDR2 FVKESK. The CDR3 here is CASSQLAPWTEAFF. The DNA of the CDR3 is TGTGCCAGCAGCCAGTTGGCTCCCTGGACTGAAGCTTTCTTT.

Details on this clonotype: This may come from a read error, since a much larger clone is one base off. This chain connects TRBV6-5 to TRBJ1-1, with a possible D match to TRBD1 (5 bases). CDR1 and CDR2 (germline): MNHEY, SVGAGI. V was cut by 6 bases and J by 4 bases, with 12 bases left in between. The CDR3 loop spans 13 amino acids. The CDR3, as DNA: TGTGCCAGCAGCCCGAACGGGGGCACTGAAGCTTTCTTT. This encodes CASSPNGGTEAFF.

The chain uses TRBV5-1 and TRBJ2-7; 9 nucleotides line up with TRBD1. With 4 bases clipped from V and 3 bases from J, the junction kept 5 bases outside the gene matches. The CDR3 sequence is 14 residues long. Germline lookup yields CDR1 SGHRS and CDR2 YFSETQ. The CDR3 protein is CASSPGDRDYEQYF. The CDR3 coding sequence is TGCGCCAGCAGCCCGGGGGACAGGGACTACGAGCAGTACTTC.

Turning to this clonotype: This may arise from a read error, as a much more abundant clone is one base away. This chain uses TRBV6-2 or TRBV6-3 with TRBJ1-1; no definite D call. There are 16 residues in the CDR3. In germline, CDR1 is MNHEY, CDR2 SVGEGT. CDR3 loop: CASSYAPAAGGTEALF. DNA of the CDR3: TGTGCCAGCAGTTACGCCCCCGCGGCGGGTGGCACTGAAGCTTTATTT.